This TCR beta chain was observed in a study of memory B cells and T cells in multiple sclerosis (dated by TCRdb to 2016 to 2019). About the study as a whole: TCR beta repertoires of autoproliferating peripheral T cells were compared with the TCR beta repertoires of brain lesion-infiltrating T cells in multiple sclerosis patients. TCR sequencing included a couple of multiple sclerosis patients for whom either brain lesions at autopsy or brain-infiltrating cells from biopsy were available. Results and caveats for the whole study, not just this receptor: Clone-set sizes differed between compartments, which influenced counts of shared clonotypes and required normalization.

Using the immunoSEQ Platform, TCRbeta CDR3 regions were amplified from extracted genomic DNA. The immunoSEQ assay used multiplex PCR together with high-throughput sequencing and a bioinformatics pipeline from the vendor. The study's processing was this. Non-productive sequences and CDR3s under 4 amino acids long were removed, and the clonotype frequencies in each sample were recalculated. In immunoSEQ Analyzer 2.0, shared clonotypes were identified as those with identical CDR3 amino acid, V gene and J gene sequences. To normalize repertoire overlap, the number of shared clonotypes was divided by the product of the two clone-set sizes and multiplied by 1000 to give arbitrary units. TCRdb carries this immuneACCESS record with in-frame sequences only. Its versions omit some clonotypes, under half of them owing to an unresolved V gene in the studies checked, with the rest unexplained. Clone size and V and J calls were adopted from that table, with D and trimming inferred from the DNA. The sample has 35,000 to 55,000 clones on record, roughly four fifths of them singletons. Of the sample, roughly 1% falls within the top ten clones.

Between the V and J ends, shortened by 4 bases and 4 bases respectively, the junction contains 5 bases. Taken from the germline V gene, the CDR1 and CDR2 loops are SNHLY and FYNNEI. Inclusive of the bounding cysteine and phenylalanine, the CDR3 is 13 residues long. The sequence is cut down to CDR3 DNA, 39 bases in frame from base 1. Autoproliferating (CFSEdim) and non-proliferating (CFSEhi) T cell fractions were sequenced separately after stimulus-free culture of CFSE-labeled PBMCs. In total, over 4.5x10^7 CFSE-labeled PBMCs were cultured without stimulus for 6 to 8 days, after which replicate wells were pooled. PBMCs were labeled with 0.4 to 0.65 uM CFSE and were cultured without exogenous stimuli in serum-free AIM-V medium. PBMCs were obtained by Ficoll density gradient centrifugation and kept cryopreserved until use. Using a FACSAria III, live 7-AAD-negative cells were sorted, then washed with PBS and stored frozen at -80 degrees C as dry pellets.

This clone was recorded only once. The specificity of this receptor is unknown. One base away there is no much larger clone; base qualities are not given. This receptor was obtained from a human donor with multiple sclerosis. The sample was PBMCs from blood kept in culture. The chain links TRBV2 with TRBJ1-6, with an unclear D gene assignment. The CDR3 protein: CASSVKYNSPLHF. The nucleotide sequence reads as follows: TGTGCCAGCAGTGTAAAGTATAATTCACCCCTCCACTTT.